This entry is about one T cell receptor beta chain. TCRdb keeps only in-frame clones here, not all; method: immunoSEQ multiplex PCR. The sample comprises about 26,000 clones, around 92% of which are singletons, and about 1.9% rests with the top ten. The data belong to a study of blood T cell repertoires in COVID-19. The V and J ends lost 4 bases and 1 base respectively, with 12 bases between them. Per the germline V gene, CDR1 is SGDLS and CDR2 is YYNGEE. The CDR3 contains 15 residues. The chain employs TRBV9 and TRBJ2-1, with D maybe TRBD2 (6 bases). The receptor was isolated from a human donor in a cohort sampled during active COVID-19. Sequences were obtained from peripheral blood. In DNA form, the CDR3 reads TGTGCCAGCAGCTGGCGGGGAGCGTCCTACAATGAGCAGTTCTTC. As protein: CASSWRGASYNEQFF.